This entry lists 23 T cell receptor beta chains sequenced from one sample in a study of cytomegalovirus exposure and HLA in healthy donors. This PCR relied on a set of 60 Vbeta primers and 13 Jbeta primers. Profiling relied on immunoSEQ multiplex PCR, and the TCRdb table lists in-frame clones only, not all of them. The sample consists of some 99,000 clones, 55% to 75% of them appearing once. The sequenced material came from PBMCs. These receptors all stem from a woman aged 70 to 79 in good health and CMV-seropositive.

This chain links TRBV14 with TRBJ1-1; a weak D match, TRBD1 (6 bases). With 1 base removed from V and 0 bases from J, the gap between germline ends came to 9 bases. Germline values: CDR1 SGHDN, CDR2 FVKESK. This CDR3 is built from 15 residues. CDR3 in DNA: TGTGCCAGCAGCCAAGCCCAGGGGATGAACACTGAAGCTTTCTTT. It yields the protein CASSQAQGMNTEAFF.

V usage is TRBV6-5 and J usage is TRBJ2-7, with D perhaps matching TRBD1 (5 bases). V was clipped by 0 bases and J by 6 bases, with 12 bases between them. The CDR3 contains 14 residues. Germline values: CDR1 MNHEY, CDR2 SVGAGI. The CDR3 spells CASSYSGELGEQYF. CDR3 nucleotide sequence: TGTGCCAGCAGTTACTCAGGGGAACTCGGCGAGCAGTACTTC.

This clone was seen a single time. This chain connects TRBV13 to TRBJ1-2; no reliable D call. This CDR3 comprises 15 residues. From germline, CDR1 is PRHDT and CDR2 FYEKMQ (reference sequence). Trimming removed 6 bases from V and 2 bases from J, with 16 bases in between. For the CDR3, the DNA is TGTGCCAGCAGAGACCGCGGTTCAGTGAACTATGGCTACACCTTC. Translation gives CASRDRGSVNYGYTF.

This clone was observed a few times. The chain joins TRBV7-2 to TRBJ2-5; D unclear. Trimming shortened V by 5 bases and J by 1 base, and 8 bases separated the two germline ends. CDR3 size: 13 residues. Germline CDR1 SGHTA, CDR2 FQGNSA. CDR3 DNA: TGTGCCAGCAGCCTACTCCGCCAAGAGACCCAGTACTTC. It encodes CASSLLRQETQYF.

The CDR3, as DNA: TGCGCCAGCAGCCAAGATCGTGGTCTAGCGGGGGGAACTAGCACAGATACGCAGTATTTT. As protein: CASSQDRGLAGGTSTDTQYF. The chain joins TRBV4-1 to TRBJ2-3, with TRBD2 matching 11 bases. Germline CDR1 is MGHRA and CDR2 is YSYEKL. The CDR3 is 20 residues long. V trimming: 0 bases; J trimming: 0 bases; junction bases outside the gene matches: 11.

The chain links TRBV11-3 to TRBJ2-5, with 7 bases identical to TRBD2. Per germline, CDR1 SGHNT and CDR2 YENEEA. V was pared by 1 base and J by 1 base, with 3 bases of the junction left unmatched. This CDR3 spans 15 amino acids. Written as DNA, the CDR3 is TGTGCCAGCAGCTTAGGTGGGACTATCCAAGAGACCCAGTACTTC. Its translation is CASSLGGTIQETQYF.

The CDR3 region has the DNA TGTGCCAGCTGGCCCGCTGGCAATCAGCCCCAGCATTTT. Translating gives CASWPAGNQPQHF. The V and J genes are TRBV27 and TRBJ1-5; the D is unclear. Looked up from germline, CDR1 is MNHEY and CDR2 is SMNVEV (reference sequence). The CDR3 is 13 amino acids. V dropped 8 bases and J dropped 2 bases, with 10 bases sitting between them.

The chain combines TRBV4-3 with TRBJ1-4; TRBD1 agrees at 11 bases. The germline V gene has CDR1 LGHNA and CDR2 YSLEER. The CDR3 runs 15 residues. Losses at the gene ends were 1 base for V and 7 bases for J; bases not matched to a gene: 2. The CDR3 region has the DNA TGCGCCAGCAGCCAAGGGGGGACAGGGGGTGAAAAACTGTTTTTT. It encodes CASSQGGTGGEKLFF.

This chain connects TRBV7-8 to TRBJ2-5; 9 nucleotides line up with TRBD1. This CDR3 is built from 15 residues. Germline V lookup: CDR1 SGHVS, CDR2 FQNEAQ. Germline trimming cut 6 bases from V and 4 bases from J; bases unmatched to any gene: 9. DNA for the CDR3: TGTGCCAGCAGTACAGAGGGACAGGGTGGAGAGACCCAGTACTTC. This sequence encodes CASSTEGQGGETQYF.

This clone was observed a handful of times. The rearrangement links TRBV19 to TRBJ2-5; TRBD2 matches at 13 bases. Losses at the gene ends were 3 bases for V and 4 bases for J; bases not matched to a gene: 2. CDR3 length: 15 residues. Per germline, CDR1 LNHDA and CDR2 SQIVND (reference sequence). This chain's CDR3 is CASSMGLAGRETQYF. The CDR3 DNA is TGTGCCAGTAGTATGGGACTAGCGGGGCGAGAGACCCAGTACTTC. The variable domain in full, completed from reference TRBV19 and TRBJ2-5, reads DGGITQSPKYLFRKEGQNVTLSCEQNLNHDAMYWYRQDPGQGLRLIYYSQIVNDFQKGDIAEGYSVSREKKESFPLTVTSAQKNPTAFYLCASSMGLAGRETQYFGPGTRLLVL.

The chain has TRBV10-1 and TRBJ1-2, with a weak D call TRBD1 (5 bases). There are 11 residues in the CDR3. The V end lost 7 bases, the J end lost 6 bases, and 9 bases lay between the germline ends. The germline gives CDR1 WNHNN, CDR2 SYGVQD (reference sequence). CDR3 sequence reads: CASNQGNGYTF. CDR3 in DNA: TGCGCCAGCAACCAGGGTAATGGCTACACCTTC.

This clone has more than one count but fewer than ten. The chain has TRBV7-2 and TRBJ1-2; 11 nucleotides line up with TRBD1. The germline gives CDR1 SGHTA, CDR2 FQGNSA. The CDR3 has 15 residues. Trimming at V came to 5 bases and at J to 3 bases, leaving 5 bases not matched to a gene. This CDR3 is CASSPGQGVYYGYTF. CDR3 coding DNA: TGTGCCAGCAGCCCGGGACAGGGGGTATACTATGGCTACACCTTC.

The chain employs TRBV6-5 and TRBJ2-7; perhaps TRBD1 as D (5 bases). Germline CDR1 and CDR2: MNHEY and SVGAGI. With 6 bases removed from V and 0 bases from J, the gap between germline ends came to 15 bases. The length of the CDR3 is 15 residues. Here the CDR3 DNA reads TGTGCCAGCAGCTCGACAGACCCCAGCTCCTACGAGCAGTACTTC. The encoded protein is CASSSTDPSSYEQYF.

This sequence joins TRBV27 and TRBJ1-5, with 8 bases identical to TRBD1. The length of the CDR3 is 14 residues. The germline V gene has CDR1 MNHEY and CDR2 SMNVEV (reference sequence). After removal of 5 bases from V and 5 bases from J, the junction contained 5 bases not matched to a gene. This CDR3 reads CASSLETGDQPQHF. The CDR3 coding sequence is TGTGCCAGCAGTCTAGAGACAGGGGATCAGCCCCAGCATTTT.

The V gene is TRBV7-2, the J gene TRBJ2-7, with 12 bases that match TRBD2. Germline trimming cut 6 bases from V and 0 bases from J; bases unmatched to any gene: 3. This CDR3 region has 15 residues. The germline V gene encodes CDR1 SGHTA and CDR2 FQGNSA. The DNA for the CDR3 is TGTGCCAGCAGTCTAGCGGGGGGGATCTCCTACGAGCAGTACTTC. It translates to CASSLAGGISYEQYF.

This chain links TRBV5-1 with TRBJ1-1; TRBD1 agrees at 9 bases. Germline V gene data show CDR1 as SGHRS and CDR2 as YFSETQ. V lost 2 bases, J lost 2 bases, and 13 bases stayed unmatched. CDR3 length: 18 amino acids. The CDR3 DNA is TGCGCCAGCAGCTTTGGGTGGGACAGGGTAGGAGAAAACACTGAAGCTTTCTTT. This encodes CASSFGWDRVGENTEAFF. The complete variable domain, with remaining parts taken from reference TRBV5-1 and TRBJ1-1, reads KAGVTQTPRYLIKTRGQQVTLSCSPISGHRSVSWYQQTPGQGLQFLFEYFSETQRNKGNFPGRFSGRQFSNSRSEMNVSTLELGDSALYLCASSFGWDRVGENTEAFFGQGTRLTVV.

The chain is built from TRBV5-1 and TRBJ2-5; 12 bases are shared with TRBD2. From germline, CDR1 is SGHRS and CDR2 YFSETQ. CDR3 size: 16 residues. Unmatched junction bases numbered 11, after V lost 4 bases and J lost 7 bases. CDR3: CASSQGTSGLVGTQYF. For the CDR3, the DNA is TGCGCCAGCAGCCAGGGGACTAGCGGGCTTGTGGGGACCCAGTACTTC. The whole variable domain, filled in from reference TRBV5-1 and TRBJ2-5, reads KAGVTQTPRYLIKTRGQQVTLSCSPISGHRSVSWYQQTPGQGLQFLFEYFSETQRNKGNFPGRFSGRQFSNSRSEMNVSTLELGDSALYLCASSQGTSGLVGTQYFGPGTRLLVL.

V gene TRBV7-9 combines with J gene TRBJ1-1; D might be TRBD1 (5 bases). The germline CDR1 and CDR2 sequences are SEHNR and FQNEAQ (reference sequence). The CDR3 spans 13 residues. V lost 3 bases, J lost 10 bases, and 15 bases lay in between. CDR3 in DNA: TGTGCCAGCAGCTTTGGCGGGACTACGGGAGCTTTCTTT. It codes for CASSFGGTTGAFF. The complete variable domain, with remaining parts taken from reference TRBV7-9 and TRBJ1-1, reads DTGVSQNPRHKITKRGQNVTFRCDPISEHNRLYWYRQTLGQGPEFLTYFQNEAQLEKSRLLSDRFSAERPKGSFSTLEIQRTEQGDSAMYLCASSFGGTTGAFFGQGTRLTVV.

This clone has just a few counts. This chain joins TRBV7-2 and TRBJ2-7, with D hard to call. Per germline, CDR1 SGHTA and CDR2 FQGNSA. V dropped 2 bases and J dropped 5 bases, with 4 bases sitting between them. The CDR3 contains 11 residues. The CDR3 loop is CASSLFDEQYF. CDR3 DNA: TGTGCCAGCAGCTTATTCGACGAGCAGTACTTC.

The chain uses TRBV9 and TRBJ2-3; 12 bases fit TRBD2. From germline, CDR1 is SGDLS and CDR2 YYNGEE. There are 16 residues in the CDR3. The V and J ends lost 0 bases and 6 bases, in that order; junction bases with no gene match: 5. The DNA of the CDR3 is TGTGCCAGCAGCGTAGGCCCTAGCGGGGGGGTTGATACGCAGTATTTT. Its translation: CASSVGPSGGVDTQYF.

This chain connects TRBV5-6 to TRBJ2-5; maybe TRBD1 (6 bases). Trimming removed 4 bases from V and 4 bases from J, with 14 bases in between. Germline CDR1 reads SGHDT; CDR2 reads YYEEEE. This CDR3 spans 14 amino acids. The chain's CDR3 is CASSPGQFVETQYF. The DNA of the CDR3 is TGTGCCAGCAGCCCAGGACAGTTCGTAGAGACCCAGTACTTC.

The chain couples TRBV9 to TRBJ2-5; 7 nucleotides line up with TRBD2. The V gene's germline CDR1 is SGDLS and CDR2 YYNGEE. The CDR3 has 14 amino acids. Trimming removed 0 bases from V and 2 bases from J; junction bases left unmatched: 1. The CDR3 is CASSVASGQETQYF. In nucleotides, the CDR3 is TGTGCCAGCAGCGTAGCTAGCGGACAAGAGACCCAGTACTTC.

This chain links TRBV5-1 with TRBJ2-7; 8 nucleotides line up with TRBD1. Germline CDR1 SGHRS, CDR2 YFSETQ. The CDR3 runs 14 residues. The V and J ends lost 3 bases and 2 bases, in that order; junction bases with no gene match: 4. This chain's CDR3 is CASSSDRVTYEQYF. The CDR3 nucleotides read TGCGCCAGCAGCTCGGACAGGGTCACCTACGAGCAGTACTTC.